This T cell receptor (beta chain) is drawn from a study of cytomegalovirus exposure and HLA in healthy donors. Points from the study as a whole: Fewer N-insertions than the roughly 650-donor mean were reportedly shown by an Asian-associated ancestry cluster in a later analysis. The listing of 150 or so TCR beta chains classed them as cytomegalovirus-associated.

PCR used 60 Vbeta primers and 13 Jbeta primers. Some clones are missing from TCRdb's copy, which holds only in-frame ones; the method was immunoSEQ multiplex PCR. In the table there are 150,000 to 160,000 clones, about 68% of which are singletons. Trimming cost V 6 bases and J 5 bases, with 7 bases left between them. The CDR3 loop spans 11 amino acids. Germline CDR1 is MNHEY and CDR2 is SMNVEV (reference sequence). Turning to this clone: Antigen unknown.

This chain connects TRBV27 to TRBJ1-2; D gene unclear. The TCR was taken from a man aged 25-45 years in good health and CMV-seronegative. Sequencing input: PBMCs. This CDR3 is CASRNRYGYTF. The CDR3 DNA reads TGTGCCAGCAGAAACAGATATGGCTACACCTTC.